This T cell receptor beta chain appears in the sequencing data of a study of human T cells and chemical hapten exposure. About the study: An approximately 2 cm by approximately 2 cm inner upper arm patch received 2% DPC for sensitization.

Findings and limits, study-wide: The study found that DPC sensitization did not change TCRs above 1 in 1000 frequency. The formation of large CDR3 similarity clusters by expanded TCRs significantly exceeded that of controls.

TCRdb recomputed calls from the RACE reads with MiXCR, one row per CDR3 protein. The sample contains 65,000 to 85,000 distinct CDR3 sequences, 10% of which appear only once. As for time point: patch test 1, 2 weeks after DPC sensitization. As to treatment: therapeutic diphenylcyclopropenone sensitization with weekly scalp DPC. CDR1 is KGHDR, CDR2 SFDVKD, per germline. The CDR3 is made up of 18 amino acids. J gave up 1 base and V 4 bases, and 11 bases lay outside the gene matches. This clonotype appeared many times. Antigen specificity is unknown. The material was whole blood, obtained in connection with sensitization to the hapten diphenylcyclopropenone (DPC). V gene TRBV24-1 combines with J gene TRBJ2-2, with TRBD2 matching 7 bases. This clonotype originated in a woman between 45 and 65 years old with alopecia areata. Some clones in this sample may be carry-over from other donors' samples. In DNA, the CDR3 is TGTGCCACCAGTGACCTGGTGGCGGGAGCGGTGAACACCGGGGAGCTGTTTTTT. As protein: CATSDLVAGAVNTGELFF.